The clone carrying this T cell receptor (beta chain) was seen many times. Its target is not known. Amplification of TCR beta CDR3 regions was performed using RNA transcripts as template. The HTBI primer set was used in a first-round RT-PCR of the TCR CDR3. One entry per CDR3 protein, called by TCRdb with MiXCR from the multiplex PCR reads. The sample carries fewer than 400,000 distinct CDR3 sequences, roughly 13% recorded once. The data belong to a study of T cells in Graves' hyperthyroidism and ophthalmopathy. General study results and limits: Onset of ophthalmopathy came a median approximately 6.8 months after the model predicted it.

The sample comprised blood. The TCR comes from a man in his fifties or sixties with Graves' ophthalmopathy.

CDR3 protein: CASSIEREPPSKRYNEQFF. The CDR3 DNA reads as TGTGCCAGCAGTATAGAGCGGGAGCCCCCATCGAAGAGATACAATGAGCAGTTCTTC. The rearrangement uses TRBV6-1 and TRBJ2-1; TRBD2 matches 8 bases. The CDR3 totals 19 residues. CDR1 is MNHNS and CDR2 is SASEGT in the germline V gene. V shed 5 bases and J 4 bases; nucleotides not matched to a gene: 19.